This passage covers 12 T cell receptor beta chains from one sample sequenced in a study of blood T cell repertoires in COVID-19. Sequenced by immunoSEQ multiplex PCR; TCRdb stores in-frame clones only, minus some. The table lists about 50,000 clones, around 86% of them singletons. The sample was peripheral blood. These TCRs come from a woman of 80 years or more with COVID-19, enrolled during active disease.

The chain has TRBV19 and TRBJ2-7; tentatively, D is TRBD1 (6 bases). Germline V lookup: CDR1 LNHDA, CDR2 SQIVND (reference sequence). The CDR3 is 15 residues long. Trimming left V 1 base short and J 4 bases short, with 14 bases between. The CDR3 nucleotides read TGTGCCAGTAGTATAGCAGGCACAGGGATTTACGAGCAGTACTTC. Its translation: CASSIAGTGIYEQYF.

This chain links TRBV18 with TRBJ1-6; D is undetermined. The CDR3 loop spans 15 amino acids. Per germline, CDR1 KGHSH and CDR2 LQKENI. V lost 5 bases and J 5 bases, leaving 13 bases between the germline ends. The CDR3 here is CASSAPDGNNSPLHF. CDR3 DNA sequence: TGTGCCAGCTCAGCTCCGGACGGGAATAATTCACCCCTCCACTTT.

This clone was seen just once. This rearrangement joins TRBV10-3 to TRBJ2-3; 13 bases line up with TRBD2. CDR3 length: 18 amino acids. Trimming took 2 bases from V and 1 from J; bases not matched to a gene: 6. CDR1 and CDR2 (germline): ENHRY, SYGVKD. CDR3 coding DNA: TGTGCCATCAGTGAGCTCCCCGGACTAGCGGGAGGCACAGATACGCAGTATTTT. It encodes CAISELPGLAGGTDTQYF.

This chain connects TRBV5-8 to TRBJ1-3, with a weak D call TRBD1 (6 bases). Germline values: CDR1 SGHTS, CDR2 YDEGEE. The V gene lost 5 bases and the J gene lost 1 base, with 10 bases spanning the gap. The CDR3 runs 14 residues. As DNA, the CDR3 is TGTGCCAGCAGGGCCAGGGGATCTGGAAACACCATATATTTT. Its protein product is CASRARGSGNTIYF.

The rearrangement joins TRBV5-1 to TRBJ1-1; D is unresolved. The V end was cut by 0 bases, the J end by 0 bases, with 12 bases between. The CDR3 contains 16 residues. Per germline, CDR1 SGHRS and CDR2 YFSETQ. The DNA for the CDR3 is TGCGCCAGCAGCTTGGAGAACCGCCACATGAACACTGAAGCTTTCTTT. It specifies CASSLENRHMNTEAFF.

The chain recombines TRBV18 with TRBJ2-5, with D tentatively TRBD1 (6 bases). The CDR3 has 13 amino acids. Germline CDR1 is KGHSH and CDR2 is LQKENI. The V end lost 1 base, the J end lost 4 bases, and 7 bases lay between the germline ends. The CDR3 region has the DNA TGTGCCAGCTCACCACGGACAGCAGAGACCCAGTACTTC. It translates to CASSPRTAETQYF.

The chain employs TRBV19 and TRBJ1-1, with a tentative D call TRBD1 (6 bases). This CDR3 spans 14 amino acids. The germline V and J ends were trimmed by 7 bases and 2 bases, with 14 bases remaining between them. CDR1 is LNHDA and CDR2 is SQIVND in the germline V gene (reference sequence). In DNA form, the CDR3 reads TGTGCCAGTACCCCCATGGACAGAAACACTGAAGCTTTCTTT. Translated, it gives CASTPMDRNTEAFF.

The rearrangement joins TRBV3-1 (or the pseudogene TRBV3-2) to TRBJ2-1; D not certain. This CDR3 spans 12 amino acids. The ends were cut back, 1 base at V and 10 bases at J, with 8 bases in the middle. Germline V gene data show CDR1 as LGHDT and CDR2 as YNNKEL (reference sequence). CDR3 bases: TGTGCCAGCAGCCAAGCCCACCTAGAGCAGTTCTTC. Translating it yields CASSQAHLEQFF.

The rearrangement uses TRBV5-8 and TRBJ1-5, with 7 positions matching TRBD1. This CDR3 is 15 amino acids long. The junction had 11 bases not matched to a gene; V was cut back by 6 bases and J by 5 bases. CDR1 is SGHTS and CDR2 is YDEGEE in the germline V gene. CDR3 residues: CASKPRTGTYQPQHF. CDR3 coding DNA: TGTGCCAGCAAGCCACGGACAGGAACATATCAGCCCCAGCATTTT.

The chain employs TRBV2 and TRBJ2-3; tentatively, D is TRBD2 (6 bases). This CDR3 region has 13 residues. The V gene lost 6 bases and the J gene lost 6 bases, with 13 bases spanning the gap. The germline gives CDR1 SNHLY, CDR2 FYNNEI. The CDR3 nucleotides are TGTGCCAGCAGATTCGGTGGGGGGGATACGCAGTATTTT. Encoded protein: CASRFGGGDTQYF.

The genes are TRBV7-9 and TRBJ2-2; 7 positions match TRBD2. The CDR3 is 16 amino acids. V dropped 1 base and J dropped 6; count of bases not matched to a gene: 8. CDR1 SEHNR and CDR2 FQNEAQ come from the germline V gene (reference sequence). The CDR3 bases are TGTGCCAGCAGCTTAGGTGGCGGGGGAAGGGCCGGGGAGCTGTTTTTT. As protein: CASSLGGGGRAGELFF.

This chain uses TRBV6-6 with TRBJ1-2, with 7 bases matching TRBD1. The CDR3 covers 14 residues. CDR1 is MNHNY, CDR2 SVGAGI, per germline (reference sequence). Losses at the gene ends were 7 bases for V and 6 bases for J; bases not matched to a gene: 11. The CDR3 spells CASKETGTFHGYTF. The CDR3, as DNA: TGTGCCAGCAAGGAGACAGGGACGTTTCATGGCTACACCTTC.